Below are 14 T cell receptor beta chains sequenced from a single sample in a study of immune cell composition in non-small cell lung cancer (dated by TCRdb to 2015 to 2018). Normal lung samples came from the same patient and consisted of non-adjacent lung tissue collected as far from the tumour as possible, at a distance of at least 3 cm. Library creation used the immunoSEQ multiplex PCR assay. Here the immuneACCESS table is served through TCRdb, limited to in-frame sequences with V and J called. Missing clones are a known gap in these copies; in checked studies unresolved V genes cover under half, and the rest lacks a known reason. For this sample there are 850 to 1,000 clones; about 74% appear just once. Approximately 30% of the sample rests with the top ten. The sample consisted of non-adjacent lung tissue. The receptor set was obtained from a human donor with non-small cell lung cancer.

The rearrangement links TRBV5-1 to TRBJ1-4; D is unclear. The CDR3 is 14 amino acids. Germline V CDR1 and CDR2: SGHRS, YFSETQ. V was pared by 4 bases and J by 0 bases, with 7 bases between. The chain's CDR3 is CASSVLSTNEKLFF. DNA of the CDR3: TGCGCCAGCAGCGTATTGTCAACTAATGAAAAACTGTTTTTT.

The chain is built from TRBV19 and TRBJ2-2; 9 bases line up with TRBD2. Trimming took 4 bases from V and 4 from J; bases not matched to a gene: 16. Germline V gene data show CDR1 as LNHDA and CDR2 as SQIVND (reference sequence). This CDR3 spans 19 amino acids. The CDR3 region has the DNA TGTGCCAGTAGTACATACTCAAGACTAGCGGTAGAAAGCACCGGGGAGCTGTTTTTT. Encoded protein: CASSTYSRLAVESTGELFF.

This chain links TRBV27 with TRBJ2-2; unclear D gene. This CDR3 is built from 14 residues. Germline-derived CDR1 and CDR2 are MNHEY and SMNVEV (reference sequence). The V gene lost 8 bases and the J gene lost 1 base, with 11 bases spanning the gap. The CDR3, as DNA: TGTGCCAGCGCATATGAGGTGAACACCGGGGAGCTGTTTTTT. This codes for CASAYEVNTGELFF.

This clone ranks as large. The CDR3 nucleotides are TGTGCCACCAGCAGAGCAACGAGAACTGAAGCTTTCTTT. Its translation is CATSRATRTEAFF. The gene calls are TRBV15 and TRBJ1-1; the D is unclear. V shed 1 base and J shed 5 bases, with 8 bases lying between them. The CDR3 has 13 residues. Germline loops: CDR1 LNHNV, CDR2 YYDKDF (reference sequence).

The genes are TRBV7-3 and TRBJ2-1; D is ambiguous. Germline assignment: CDR1 SGHTA and CDR2 FQGTGA. The germline V and J ends were trimmed by 4 bases and 9 bases, with 13 bases remaining between them. The CDR3 extends over 13 amino acids. CDR3: CASSSNRAAEQFF. CDR3 DNA: TGTGCCAGCAGCTCAAACCGCGCCGCTGAGCAGTTCTTC.

V gene TRBV28 combines with J gene TRBJ1-4; D may be TRBD1 (6 bases). The CDR3 covers 14 residues. Trimming took 5 bases from V and 6 from J, leaving 13 bases between them. Germline V gives CDR1 MDHEN, CDR2 SYDVKM. The CDR3: CASSLTGNHEKLFF. CDR3 sequence (DNA): TGTGCCAGCAGTCTCACAGGGAACCATGAAAAACTGTTTTTT.

There are a few counts of this clone. The J gene is TRBJ1-3, the V gene TRBV5-1; 9 bases match TRBD1. V lost 1 base, J lost 8 bases, and 7 bases stayed unmatched. The germline CDR1 and CDR2 sequences are SGHRS and YFSETQ. This CDR3 has 15 amino acids. The CDR3 DNA follows: TGCGCCAGCAGCTTGTCCACAGGGGGCTTGGACACCATATATTTT. Amino acid sequence: CASSLSTGGLDTIYF.

J is TRBJ1-3 and V is TRBV7-2; TRBD1 might be the D (6 bases). V lost 1 base to trimming and J lost 0 bases, with 16 bases between them. Germline V gives CDR1 SGHTA, CDR2 FQGNSA. The CDR3 runs 18 residues. In DNA form, the CDR3 reads TGTGCCAGCAGCTTAGACCTTGTGGGGGCACCCTCTGGAAACACCATATATTTT. Its protein is CASSLDLVGAPSGNTIYF.

V gene TRBV7-9 combines with J gene TRBJ1-5; D not certain. The CDR3 contains 14 residues. CDR1 is SEHNR, CDR2 FQNEAQ, per germline (reference sequence). V gave up 1 base and J gave up 2 bases, with 6 bases separating them. CDR3 coding DNA: TGTGCCAGCAGCTTAGGAGGCGGCAATCAGCCCCAGCATTTT. As protein: CASSLGGGNQPQHF.

This chain connects TRBV6-1 to TRBJ2-2; TRBD2 agrees at 14 bases. The CDR3 has 17 amino acids. Germline CDR1 MNHNS, CDR2 SASEGT. V was pared by 3 bases and J by 3 bases, with 3 bases of the junction left unmatched. This CDR3 is CASSDGLAGGDTGELFF. The CDR3 DNA reads TGTGCCAGCAGTGATGGACTAGCGGGAGGAGACACCGGGGAGCTGTTTTTT.

The chain is built from TRBV6-6 and TRBJ2-5, with TRBD1 identical over 7 bases. Gene TRBJ2-7 matches the end of the DNA better, so the J call may be wrong. Germline lookup yields CDR1 MNHNY and CDR2 SVGAGI (reference sequence). The CDR3 is made up of 13 amino acids. DNA of the CDR3: TGTGCCAGCAGTTACCGACAGGGATACGAGCAGTACTTC. Translating it yields CASSYRQGYEQYF.

This clone showed up just a few times. The rearrangement links TRBV10-1 to TRBJ2-7, with D unclear. Trimming took off 6 bases at V and 3 bases at J, with 3 bases between the two ends. CDR1 is WNHNN and CDR2 is SYGVQD in the germline V gene (reference sequence). The CDR3 consists of 10 residues. The CDR3 DNA sequence: TGCGCCAGCAGGTACTACGAGCAGTACTTC. As protein: CASRYYEQYF.

The gene calls are TRBV6-6 and TRBJ2-3; 7 bases agree with TRBD1. The CDR3 spans 14 residues. CDR1 is MNHNY, CDR2 SVGAGI, per germline (reference sequence). The J segment lost 4 bases and the V segment lost 3 bases, leaving 4 bases of the junction unmatched. The CDR3 region has the DNA TGTGCCAGCAGTTATCCAACAGGGGCAGATACGCAGTATTTT. Translation: CASSYPTGADTQYF.

V gene TRBV18 combines with J gene TRBJ1-1, with D unclear. CDR1 and CDR2 (germline): KGHSH, LQKENI. CDR3 length equals 13 residues. Trimming left V 6 bases short and J 3 bases short, with 11 bases between. The CDR3 region is CASSPFGDTEAFF. CDR3 in DNA: TGTGCCAGCTCGCCCTTCGGAGACACTGAAGCTTTCTTT. The whole variable domain, remainder taken from reference TRBV18 and TRBJ1-1, is NAGVMQNPRHLVRRRGQEARLRCSPMKGHSHVYWYRQLPEEGLKFMVYLQKENIIDESGMPKERFSAEFPKEGPSILRIQQVVRGDSAAYFCASSPFGDTEAFFGQGTRLTVV.